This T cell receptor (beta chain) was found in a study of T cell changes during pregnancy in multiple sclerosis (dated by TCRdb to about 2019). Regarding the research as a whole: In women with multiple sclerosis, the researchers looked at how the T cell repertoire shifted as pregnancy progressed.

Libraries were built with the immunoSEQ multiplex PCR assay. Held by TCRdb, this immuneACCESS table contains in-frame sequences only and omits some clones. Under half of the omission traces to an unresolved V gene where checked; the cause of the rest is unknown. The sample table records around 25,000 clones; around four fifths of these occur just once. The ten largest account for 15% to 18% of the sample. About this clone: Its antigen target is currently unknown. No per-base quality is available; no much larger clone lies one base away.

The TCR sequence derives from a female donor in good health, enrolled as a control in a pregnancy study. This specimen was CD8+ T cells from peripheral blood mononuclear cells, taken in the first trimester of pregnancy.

CDR3 loop: CASSGGLSTDTQYF. The nucleotide sequence reads TGTGCCAGCAGCGGAGGACTTAGCACAGATACGCAGTATTTT. This receptor chain uses TRBV7-9 and TRBJ2-3; TRBD2 might be the D gene, on 5 matching bases. The CDR3 contains 14 residues, cysteine and phenylalanine counted. Here the CDR3 DNA is all that survives: 42 bases in frame from base 1. In the germline V gene (reference sequence), CDR1 corresponds to SEHNR and CDR2 to FQNEAQ. Between the V and J ends, shortened by 5 bases and 0 bases respectively, the junction contains 9 bases.